The next 20 T cell receptor beta chains were all read from a single sample in a study of shared T cell receptors in the human thymus (dated by TCRdb to the early 2020s). The protocol used for the library was the immunoSEQ multiplex PCR assay. Held by TCRdb, this immuneACCESS table contains in-frame sequences only and omits some clones. Under half of the omission traces to an unresolved V gene where checked; the cause of the rest is unknown. The sample has 540,000 or so clones on record, roughly 74% of them singletons. The top ten clonotypes cover 0.01% to 0.015% of the sample. The sample was also linked to a second study, of human thymus T cells.

Sequencing input: thymocytes. Every receptor here comes from a boy in the first two years of life with a congenital heart defect. Donor details come from another sample of the same person, matched by shared clones.

The CDR3 spells CASSQDSEGYYGYTF. The CDR3 DNA is TGCGCCAGCAGCCAAGATAGTGAGGGTTACTATGGCTACACCTTC. The rearrangement uses TRBV4-3 and TRBJ1-2; D call uncertain. The length of the CDR3 is 15 residues. Germline values: CDR1 LGHNA, CDR2 YSLEER. V was clipped by 0 bases and J by 3 bases, with 11 bases between them.

The chain joins TRBV5-4 to TRBJ2-5; TRBD2 aligns across 13 bases. This CDR3 has 15 residues. The V and J ends lost 3 bases and 3 bases, in that order; junction bases with no gene match: 2. Looked up from germline, CDR1 is SGHNT and CDR2 is YYREEE (reference sequence). The CDR3 loop reads CASSSGLAGEETQYF. The CDR3 nucleotides are TGTGCCAGCAGCTCCGGACTAGCGGGGGAAGAGACCCAGTACTTC.

The chain combines TRBV6-4 with TRBJ1-5; 12 nucleotides match TRBD1. J lost 5 bases, V lost 8 bases, and 7 bases had no gene match. Germline loops: CDR1 MRHNA, CDR2 SNTAGT. The CDR3 totals 15 residues. CDR3 region: CASRDRGRLDQPQHF. Here the CDR3 DNA reads TGTGCCAGCCGGGACAGGGGGCGATTGGATCAGCCCCAGCATTTT.

The V and J genes are TRBV27 and TRBJ2-7; 7 positions match TRBD2. V lost 5 bases, J lost 0 bases, and 7 bases stayed unmatched. The CDR3 sequence is 15 residues long. Germline assignment: CDR1 MNHEY and CDR2 SMNVEV (reference sequence). The CDR3 region has the DNA TGTGCCAGCAGTCCCGGGGTAGCGGGCTCCTACGAGCAGTACTTC. This gives the protein CASSPGVAGSYEQYF.

The chain has TRBV20-1 and TRBJ2-5, with D hard to call. Germline CDR1 DFQATT, CDR2 SNEGSKA (reference sequence). CDR3 size: 11 residues. Trimming pared 6 bases from V and 6 bases from J, leaving 11 bases between. The CDR3 reads CSARPRQTQYF. As DNA, the CDR3 is TGCAGTGCCCGGCCTAGACAGACCCAGTACTTC.

The rearrangement links TRBV4-3 to TRBJ2-2; TRBD2 matches 10 bases. Germline values: CDR1 LGHNA, CDR2 YSLEER. V gave up 4 bases and J gave up 4 bases; unmatched junction bases: 12. CDR3 length equals 18 residues. This CDR3 reads CASSLTPWTSGSTGELFF. The DNA of the CDR3 is TGCGCCAGCAGCCTGACCCCTTGGACTAGCGGAAGCACCGGGGAGCTGTTTTTT.

The rearrangement uses TRBV7-8 and TRBJ1-1; D remains unclear. CDR1 is SGHVS, CDR2 FQNEAQ, per germline. Trimming stripped 0 bases from V and 0 bases from J, with 5 bases between. This CDR3 spans 14 amino acids. CDR3 loop: CASSLAQMNTEAFF. The CDR3 DNA sequence: TGTGCCAGCAGCTTAGCTCAGATGAACACTGAAGCTTTCTTT.

The CDR3 DNA reads TGTGCCCCAACCCCGGCAGGGGGGAACACTGAAGCTTTCTTT. Its translation: CAPTPAGGNTEAFF. The V and J genes are TRBV28 and TRBJ1-1; 7 positions match TRBD1. The V gene's germline CDR1 is MDHEN and CDR2 SYDVKM. V shed 11 bases, J shed 1 base, and the junction held 10 bases outside the gene matches. The length of the CDR3 is 14 residues.

The chain couples TRBV2 to TRBJ2-7, with 12 bases aligning to TRBD2. The V segment lost 6 bases and the J segment 12 bases; nucleotides outside the gene matches: 9. Germline V gene data show CDR1 as SNHLY and CDR2 as FYNNEI. This CDR3 contains 13 residues. The CDR3 region is CASSLGLAGPGYF. CDR3 sequence (DNA): TGTGCCAGCAGCCTGGGACTAGCGGGCCCCGGGTACTTC.

The chain has TRBV5-6 and TRBJ2-3; possible D gene TRBD2, 7 bases. With 4 bases removed from V and 6 bases from J, the gap between germline ends came to 21 bases. The length of the CDR3 is 16 residues. Germline V gene lookup returns CDR1 SGHDT and CDR2 YYEEEE. The CDR3 coding sequence is TGTGCCAGCAGCCCTGGGGGGGCGGGATACCCGGATACGCAGTATTTT. Protein: CASSPGGAGYPDTQYF.

Note on this clone: Within the sample, other DNA sequences also encode this same CDR3. V usage is TRBV30 and J usage is TRBJ2-1, with D perhaps TRBD2 (6 bases). Per the germline V gene, CDR1 is GTSNPN and CDR2 is SVGIG (reference sequence). CDR3 length: 16 residues. V lost 2 bases, J lost 3 bases, and 17 bases lay in between. The CDR3 sequence: CAWSLAGTPFYNEQFF. CDR3 nucleotides: TGTGCCTGGAGTCTCGCCGGGACTCCCTTCTACAATGAGCAGTTCTTC.

This chain connects TRBV30 to TRBJ2-7, with unresolved D. There are 13 residues in the CDR3. V gave up 0 bases and J gave up 2 bases, with 8 bases separating them. Germline assignment: CDR1 GTSNPN and CDR2 SVGIG (reference sequence). CDR3 DNA sequence: TGTGCCTGGAGTGTCGGCAGGACCTACGAGCAGTACTTC. This codes for CAWSVGRTYEQYF.

This chain links TRBV15 with TRBJ1-4; possibly TRBD1 for D (6 bases). Trimming left V 3 bases short and J 1 base short, with 12 bases between. Germline loops: CDR1 LNHNV, CDR2 YYDKDF (reference sequence). This CDR3 region has 16 residues. CDR3 sequence (DNA): TGTGCCACCAGCAGGGACCTGACAGGAACTAATGAAAAACTGTTTTTT. Encoded protein: CATSRDLTGTNEKLFF.

This sequence joins TRBV7-5 and TRBJ2-7; the D segment call TRBD1 is taken from the table without a DNA check. TRBV7-5 is described as a pseudogene. The CDR3 has 15 amino acids. The CDR3 DNA follows: TGTGTCAGAAGCCGTGGACAGGTGAGCTCCTACGAGCAGTACTTC. Translated, it gives CVRSRGQVSSYEQYF.

This clone showed up just once. V gene TRBV7-4 combines with J gene TRBJ2-7; 13 nucleotides align to TRBD2. The trim removed 3 bases at V and 5 bases at J, leaving 4 bases unmatched. Germline assignment: CDR1 SGHVT and CDR2 SQSDAQ. This CDR3 is 15 amino acids long. CDR3 sequence (DNA): TGTGCCAGCAGCTTTGGGACTAGCGGGATCAACGAGCAGTACTTC. It codes for CASSFGTSGINEQYF.

The rearrangement uses TRBV4-2 and TRBJ2-4; 9 positions match TRBD1. The CDR3 extends over 15 amino acids. Germline-derived CDR1 and CDR2 are LGHNA and YNFKEQ. V was clipped by 0 bases and J by 6 bases; unmatched bases: 3. CDR3 in amino acids: CASSQEGGQGNIQYF. The CDR3 DNA reads as TGTGCCAGCAGCCAAGAGGGGGGACAGGGAAACATTCAGTACTTC.

This clone was counted between two and nine times. The chain uses TRBV4-3 and TRBJ2-7; TRBD2 might be the D (5 bases). This CDR3 has 15 residues. Per germline, CDR1 LGHNA and CDR2 YSLEER. V was shortened by 0 bases and J by 3 bases, with 12 bases between the two germline ends. CDR3 sequence: CASSQEAPGGYEQYF. CDR3 bases: TGCGCCAGCAGCCAAGAGGCCCCAGGAGGCTACGAGCAGTACTTC.

The CDR3 DNA sequence: TGTGCCAGCAGCTTAACAGGGGGCAAGAACACTGAAGCTTTCTTT. Protein product: CASSLTGGKNTEAFF. V usage is TRBV7-3 and J usage is TRBJ1-1; TRBD1 aligns across 7 bases. Trimming removed 0 bases from V and 1 base from J; junction bases left unmatched: 2. This CDR3 is built from 15 residues. Per the germline V gene, CDR1 is SGHTA and CDR2 is FQGTGA.

This clone was seen a single time. This chain joins TRBV6-1 and TRBJ2-7; D perhaps matches TRBD1 (5 bases). Between the trimmed V and J ends, which lost 7 bases and 3 bases, there was a span of 10 bases. The CDR3 sequence is 12 residues long. Germline CDR1 and CDR2: MNHNS and SASEGT. Here the CDR3 reads CASTGRGYEQYF. The CDR3 DNA reads as TGTGCCAGCACCGGAAGGGGCTACGAGCAGTACTTC.

In its sample, this clone was seen a few times. The genes are TRBV7-8 and TRBJ2-3; 15 bases are a match to TRBD2. This CDR3 comprises 20 residues. Germline V gene lookup returns CDR1 SGHVS and CDR2 FQNEAQ. J lost 0 bases, V lost 5 bases, and 12 bases had no gene match. The CDR3 nucleotides are TGTGCCAGCAGCCCAAGGACTAGCGGGAGGGCGGGGATTAGCACAGATACGCAGTATTTT. Translating gives CASSPRTSGRAGISTDTQYF.